The next 9 T cell receptor beta chains were all read from a single sample in a study of cytomegalovirus exposure and HLA in healthy donors. Researchers ran the PCR with 60 Vbeta and 13 Jbeta primers. Assay used: immunoSEQ multiplex PCR; TCRdb lists only in-frame clones, some missing. This sample has roughly 90,000 clones; approximately 84% occur once, and the top ten carry roughly 2%. The sample taken for sequencing was PBMCs. The receptors were gathered from a young man in good health and CMV-seronegative.

CDR3 in amino acids: CASSRRGRLGIYEQYF. The CDR3 bases are TGTGCCAGCTCCCGGCGCGGTCGGTTAGGAATCTACGAGCAGTACTTC. This chain joins TRBV18 and TRBJ2-7; D unclear. This CDR3 is built from 16 residues. Germline values: CDR1 KGHSH, CDR2 LQKENI. With 6 bases removed from V and 3 bases from J, the gap between germline ends came to 21 bases. The whole variable domain, filled in from reference TRBV18 and TRBJ2-7, reads NAGVMQNPRHLVRRRGQEARLRCSPMKGHSHVYWYRQLPEEGLKFMVYLQKENIIDESGMPKERFSAEFPKEGPSILRIQQVVRGDSAAYFCASSRRGRLGIYEQYFGPGTRLTVT.

The chain combines TRBV2 with TRBJ2-1; 15 positions match TRBD2. The germline V gene has CDR1 SNHLY and CDR2 FYNNEI. The CDR3 length is 15 residues. Trimming cost V 7 bases and J 7 bases; bases outside gene matches: 5. The CDR3 bases are TGTGCCAGCACCACGGGACTAGCGGGAGGAAATGAGCAGTTCTTC. Translation: CASTTGLAGGNEQFF.

The J gene is TRBJ1-1, the V gene TRBV30; 9 nucleotides line up with TRBD1. V gave up 0 bases and J gave up 3 bases; unmatched junction bases: 5. The CDR3 sequence is 15 residues long. Germline V CDR1 and CDR2: GTSNPN, SVGIG (reference sequence). The DNA of the CDR3 is TGTGCCTGGAGTGTCCGGACAGGGGAGTACACTGAAGCTTTCTTT. It translates to CAWSVRTGEYTEAFF.

The V call is TRBV9, the J call TRBJ1-2, with D possibly TRBD1 on 5 matching bases. V was pared by 4 bases and J by 4 bases, with 14 bases between. The CDR3 has 14 residues. CDR1 SGDLS and CDR2 YYNGEE come from the germline V gene. For the CDR3, the DNA is TGTGCCAGCAGCCCAGGCAAAGGGGTCTATGGCTACACCTTC. This sequence encodes CASSPGKGVYGYTF.

The chain carries TRBV11-2 and TRBJ2-5; a possible D gene is TRBD2 (6 bases). V lost 5 bases to trimming and J lost 6 bases, with 16 bases between them. Germline assignment: CDR1 SGHAT and CDR2 FQNNGV. This CDR3 contains 14 residues. The CDR3 coding sequence is TGTGCCAGCAGCCCCGGGGGAAGAAGCAAGACCCAGTACTTC. Protein product: CASSPGGRSKTQYF.

V is TRBV29-1 and J is TRBJ2-7, with D maybe TRBD1 (6 bases). CDR3 length: 14 amino acids. The V and J ends lost 3 bases and 2 bases respectively, with 14 bases between them. Germline CDR1 is SQVTM and CDR2 is ANQGSEA. The CDR3 protein is CSVEDPGATYEQYF. For the CDR3, the DNA is TGCAGCGTTGAGGACCCAGGGGCCACCTACGAGCAGTACTTC.

The chain links TRBV27 to TRBJ1-2, with unresolved D. The V and J ends lost 0 bases and 8 bases respectively, with 13 bases between them. The CDR3 spans 14 residues. Germline V CDR1 and CDR2: MNHEY, SMNVEV (reference sequence). As DNA, the CDR3 is TGTGCCAGCAGTTTATCGAGGGCCAGCGGAGGCTACACCTTC. This gives the protein CASSLSRASGGYTF.

A single count supports this clone. The CDR3 nucleotides are TGCGCCAGCAACGGGGACTATCGCTCCTACAATGAGCAGTTCTTC. As protein: CASNGDYRSYNEQFF. The V gene is TRBV10-2, the J gene TRBJ2-1; 7 bases are shared with TRBD2. V was clipped by 7 bases and J by 0 bases; unmatched bases: 6. Germline V gene lookup returns CDR1 WSHSY and CDR2 SAAADI. The CDR3 contains 15 residues.

V and J are TRBV7-2 and TRBJ1-1; 9 bases align to TRBD1. Germline V CDR1 and CDR2: SGHTA, FQGNSA. J gave up 5 bases and V 3 bases, and 7 bases lay outside the gene matches. The CDR3 loop spans 15 amino acids. DNA for the CDR3: TGTGCCAGCAGCTTCGCGGACAGGGGCAAGACTGAAGCTTTCTTT. Protein sequence: CASSFADRGKTEAFF. The whole variable domain, filled in from reference TRBV7-2 and TRBJ1-1, reads GAGVSQSPSNKVTEKGKDVELRCDPISGHTALYWYRQSLGQGLEFLIYFQGNSAPDKSGLPSDRFSAERTGGSVSTLTIQRTQQEDSAVYLCASSFADRGKTEAFFGQGTRLTVV.